These 10 T cell receptor beta chains share one sample of origin, sequenced in a study of T-cell memory formation after mild COVID-19. MiXCR, applied by TCRdb to the 5' RACE reads, yields one record per CDR3 protein. The sample consists of around 100,000 distinct CDR3 sequences, approximately 22% of them appearing once. The sample consisted of PBMCs or a T cell subset sorted from them (not recorded which). The receptors stem from a man between 18 and 35 years old who had mild COVID-19 (a few samples of this study predate the infection). Cell type and time point are not known.

This clonotype was recorded at least ten times. The chain is built from TRBV7-9 and TRBJ2-1; TRBD1 matches 9 bases. Unmatched junction bases numbered 9, after V lost 5 bases and J lost 7 bases. Germline-derived CDR1 and CDR2 are SEHNR and FQNEAQ (reference sequence). The CDR3 sequence is 15 residues long. The CDR3 spells CASSHAGQGWNEQFF. The CDR3, as DNA: TGTGCCAGCAGCCACGCTGGACAGGGGTGGAATGAGCAGTTCTTC.

The chain recombines TRBV9 with TRBJ1-4; 9 nucleotides line up with TRBD1. This CDR3 is built from 14 residues. Germline CDR1 and CDR2: SGDLS and YYNGEE. V lost 4 bases to trimming and J lost 4 bases; unmatched junction nucleotides: 2. The CDR3 DNA sequence: TGTGCCAGCAGCAACAGGGGGCGTAATGAAAAACTGTTTTTT. It translates to CASSNRGRNEKLFF.

This sequence joins TRBV24-1 and TRBJ2-3, with D unresolved. CDR3 size: 13 residues. Between the trimmed V and J ends, which lost 0 bases and 6 bases, there was a span of 6 bases. Germline V gene sequence: CDR1 KGHDR, CDR2 SFDVKD. Written as DNA, the CDR3 is TGTGCCACCAGTGATTTGCAGGCGGATACGCAGTATTTT. Translated, it gives CATSDLQADTQYF.

The chain has TRBV7-6 and TRBJ2-1; tentatively, D is TRBD2 (7 bases). Trimming removed 1 base from V and 6 bases from J, with 16 bases in between. The CDR3 length is 16 residues. In germline, CDR1 is SGHVS, CDR2 FNYEAQ. CDR3 protein: CASSLDVGGPRNEQFF. DNA for the CDR3: TGTGCCAGCAGCTTAGATGTGGGGGGGCCCCGCAATGAGCAGTTCTTC.

This clonotype was seen a few times. The rearrangement links TRBV5-6 to TRBJ2-3; D is unclear. CDR1 is SGHDT and CDR2 is YYEEEE in the germline V gene. The CDR3 contains 14 residues. The V and J ends lost 4 bases and 4 bases respectively, with 13 bases between them. The CDR3 DNA reads as TGTGCCAGCAGCCCGCCGCCTCGGTCAGATACGCAGTATTTT. It is translated as CASSPPPRSDTQYF.

This clonotype came up once. The rearrangement uses TRBV18 and TRBJ1-2, with D possibly TRBD1 on 6 matching bases. This CDR3 region has 14 residues. Germline CDR1 is KGHSH and CDR2 is LQKENI. With 7 bases removed from V and 2 bases from J, the gap between germline ends came to 14 bases. CDR3 sequence reads: CASYRDTSNYGYTF. CDR3 DNA: TGTGCCAGCTACCGGGACACCTCGAACTATGGCTACACCTTC.

Only a few counts were recorded for this clonotype. The CDR3 sequence is CASSQEGGPTDTQYF. The CDR3 coding sequence is TGTGCCAGCAGCCAAGAAGGGGGACCCACAGATACGCAGTATTTT. V gene TRBV4-2 combines with J gene TRBJ2-3, with a weak D call TRBD1 (6 bases). V gave up 0 bases and J gave up 2 bases, with 9 bases separating them. CDR1 and CDR2 from the germline V gene are LGHNA and YNFKEQ. The CDR3 totals 15 residues.

This clonotype was observed a handful of times. The chain is built from TRBV6-2 or TRBV6-3 and TRBJ2-1, with 11 bases identical to TRBD2. The CDR3 runs 16 residues. V gave up 0 bases and J gave up 8 bases; unmatched junction bases: 6. Germline V gene lookup returns CDR1 MNHEY and CDR2 SVGEGT. CDR3 sequence (DNA): TGTGCCAGCAGTTACTCGTTAGCGGGGGGGCCGGATGAGCAGTTCTTC. It codes for CASSYSLAGGPDEQFF.

The genes are TRBV7-9 and TRBJ1-3; D unclear. CDR1 is SEHNR, CDR2 FQNEAQ, per germline (reference sequence). V gave up 6 bases and J gave up 8 bases, with 11 bases separating them. This CDR3 comprises 12 residues. The CDR3: CASSFGQDTIYF. The CDR3 DNA reads as TGTGCCAGCAGTTTTGGTCAGGACACCATATATTTT. Complete variable domain (other parts from reference TRBV7-9 and TRBJ1-3): DTGVSQNPRHKITKRGQNVTFRCDPISEHNRLYWYRQTLGQGPEFLTYFQNEAQLEKSRLLSDRFSAERPKGSFSTLEIQRTEQGDSAMYLCASSFGQDTIYFGEGSWLTVV.

This clonotype is a singleton in its sample. The rearrangement joins TRBV4-2 to TRBJ1-6; D may be TRBD1 (5 bases). CDR3 length: 14 amino acids. Trimming removed 5 bases from V and 5 bases from J, with 10 bases in between. Germline assignment: CDR1 LGHNA and CDR2 YNFKEQ. This CDR3 is CASSGGRDNSPLHF. CDR3 nucleotides: TGTGCCAGCAGCGGAGGCAGGGATAATTCACCCCTCCACTTT.